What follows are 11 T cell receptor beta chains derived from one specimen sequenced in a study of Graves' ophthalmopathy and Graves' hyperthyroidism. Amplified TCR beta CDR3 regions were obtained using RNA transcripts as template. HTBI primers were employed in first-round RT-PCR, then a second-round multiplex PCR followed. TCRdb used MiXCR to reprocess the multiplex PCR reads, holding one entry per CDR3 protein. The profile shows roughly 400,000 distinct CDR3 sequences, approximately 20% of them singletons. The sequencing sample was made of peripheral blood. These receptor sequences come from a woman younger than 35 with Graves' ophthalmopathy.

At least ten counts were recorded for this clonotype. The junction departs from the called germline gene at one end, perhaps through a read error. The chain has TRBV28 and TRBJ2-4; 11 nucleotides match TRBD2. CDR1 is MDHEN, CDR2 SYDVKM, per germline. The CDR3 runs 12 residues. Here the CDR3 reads CASSLTSGTEFF. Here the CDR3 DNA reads TGTGCCAGCAGTTTGACTAGCGGGACGGAGTTCTTC.

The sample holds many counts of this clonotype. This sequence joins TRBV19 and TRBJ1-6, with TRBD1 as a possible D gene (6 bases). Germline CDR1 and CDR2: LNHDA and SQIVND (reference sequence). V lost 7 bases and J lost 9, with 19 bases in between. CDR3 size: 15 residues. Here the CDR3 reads CASKAPGAIGSPLHF. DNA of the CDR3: TGTGCCAGTAAGGCCCCAGGGGCCATAGGTTCACCCCTCCACTTT. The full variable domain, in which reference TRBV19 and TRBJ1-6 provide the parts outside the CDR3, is DGGITQSPKYLFRKEGQNVTLSCEQNLNHDAMYWYRQDPGQGLRLIYYSQIVNDFQKGDIAEGYSVSREKKESFPLTVTSAQKNPTAFYLCASKAPGAIGSPLHFGNGTRLTVT.

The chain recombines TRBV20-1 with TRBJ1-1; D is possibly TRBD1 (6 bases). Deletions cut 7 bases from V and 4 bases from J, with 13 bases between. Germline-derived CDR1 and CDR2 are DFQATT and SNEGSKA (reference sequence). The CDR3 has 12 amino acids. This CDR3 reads CSVFEGGTEAFF. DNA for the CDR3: TGCAGTGTCTTCGAAGGGGGCACTGAAGCTTTCTTT.

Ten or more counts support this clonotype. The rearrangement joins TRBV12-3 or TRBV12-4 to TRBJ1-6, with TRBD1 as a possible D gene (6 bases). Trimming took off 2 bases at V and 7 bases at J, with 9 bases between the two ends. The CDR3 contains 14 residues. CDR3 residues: CASSLFQGNSPLHF. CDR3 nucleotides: TGTGCCAGCAGTTTATTCCAGGGGAATTCACCCCTCCACTTT.

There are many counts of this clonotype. In nucleotides, the CDR3 is TGTGCCAGCTCAAGGACTAGCGGGAAGTCGTTCGAGCAGTACTTC. It codes for CASSRTSGKSFEQYF. V usage is TRBV18 and J usage is TRBJ2-7; 12 bases match TRBD2. The CDR3 consists of 15 residues. In germline, CDR1 is KGHSH, CDR2 LQKENI. V gave up 5 bases and J gave up 6 bases; unmatched junction bases: 8.

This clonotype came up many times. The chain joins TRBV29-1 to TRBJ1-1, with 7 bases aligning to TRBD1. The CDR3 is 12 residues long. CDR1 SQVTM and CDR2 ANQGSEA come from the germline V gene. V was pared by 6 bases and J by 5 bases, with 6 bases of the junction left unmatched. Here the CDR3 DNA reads TGCAGCGTGGGTGACAGGGCGACTGAAGCTTTCTTT. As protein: CSVGDRATEAFF.

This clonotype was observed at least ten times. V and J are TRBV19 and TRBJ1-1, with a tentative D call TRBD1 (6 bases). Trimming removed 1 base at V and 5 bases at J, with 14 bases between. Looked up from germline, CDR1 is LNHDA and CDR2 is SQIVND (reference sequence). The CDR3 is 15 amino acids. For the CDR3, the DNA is TGTGCCAGTAGTATAGGTGGGGGCCCGAGGACTGAAGCTTTCTTT. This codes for CASSIGGGPRTEAFF.

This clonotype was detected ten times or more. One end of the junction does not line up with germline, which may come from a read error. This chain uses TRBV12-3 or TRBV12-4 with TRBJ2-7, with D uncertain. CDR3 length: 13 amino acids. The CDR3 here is CASSLEASYEPYF. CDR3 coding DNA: TGTGCCAGCAGTTTAGAGGCCAGCTACGAGCCGTACTTC.

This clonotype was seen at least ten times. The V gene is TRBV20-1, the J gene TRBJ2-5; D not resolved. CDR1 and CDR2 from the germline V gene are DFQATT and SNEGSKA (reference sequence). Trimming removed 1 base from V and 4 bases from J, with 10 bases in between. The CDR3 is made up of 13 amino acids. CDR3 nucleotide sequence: TGCAGTGCTAGAGGCCGTAGGGTAGAGACCCAGTACTTC. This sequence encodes CSARGRRVETQYF.

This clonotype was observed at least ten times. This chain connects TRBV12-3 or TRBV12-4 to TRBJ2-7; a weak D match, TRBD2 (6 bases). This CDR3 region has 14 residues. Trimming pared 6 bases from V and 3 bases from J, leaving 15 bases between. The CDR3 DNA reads TGTGCCAGCAGGTTGGCGGGGCCGCTCTACGAGCAGTACTTC. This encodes CASRLAGPLYEQYF.

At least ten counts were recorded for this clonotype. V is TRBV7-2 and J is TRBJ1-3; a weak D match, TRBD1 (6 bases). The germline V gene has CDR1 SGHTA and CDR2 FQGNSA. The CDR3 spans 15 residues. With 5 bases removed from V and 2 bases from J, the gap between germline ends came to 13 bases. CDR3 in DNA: TGTGCCAGCAGCCTCATTCGGGGGCCTGGAAACACCATATATTTT. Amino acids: CASSLIRGPGNTIYF.